This T cell receptor (beta chain) was identified in a study of blood T cell repertoires in COVID-19. Study-level background: Samples of COVID-19 (acute and convalescent) were obtained from the United States, Italy and Spain. PBMCs, B-cell-depleted T cells, or T cells provided the cDNA or gDNA that made up the material.

Original analysis: The assay estimated nucleated cells by amplifying reference gene primers. Some clones are missing from TCRdb's copy, which holds only in-frame ones; the method was immunoSEQ multiplex PCR. V and J calls and clone size follow that table, whereas D and trimming were derived from the DNA. The sample holds about 300,000 clones; about 85% are singletons and the top ten take 1.5% to 2%. Germline CDR1 and CDR2: MNHEY and SMNVEV (reference sequence). With 2 bases clipped from V and 6 bases from J, the junction kept 7 bases outside the gene matches. The CDR3 covers 15 residues. The TCR comes from a woman between 25 and 40 years old who had been exposed to COVID-19. The sample comprised PBMCs or T cells enriched from blood (not recorded which). The chain couples TRBV27 to TRBJ2-7; 10 positions agree with TRBD1. The DNA for the CDR3 is TGTGCCAGCAGTTTAGCAGGGACAGGGGTGGTCGAGCAGTACTTC. This encodes CASSLAGTGVVEQYF.